This T cell receptor (beta chain) is from a study of blood T cells in healthy people across ages (dated by TCRdb to the mid-2010s). A note on the overall study: In model experiments, template switching captured about one uniquely barcoded TCR beta cDNA molecule for every two T cells. Using deep sequencing normalized with unique cDNA molecular identifiers, the study measured how TCR beta repertoire diversity changes with age. Donors were grouped into four age groups: young (average approximately 15 years), middle-aged (less than 40), aged (around 60) and long-lived (approximately 81). To avoid experimental bias, donors of different ages were distributed randomly across sequencing lanes. Using the same blood draw, the study looked at two additional independent replicas of 1 million unique cDNA reads for two donors, one aged 18 to 29 and the other aged 80 or older.

The investigation overall reported the following: The CMV infection status of donors was not known, potentially confounding age-related changes in expanded clonotypes. Estimates of total diversity based on one million sequenced T cells were regarded as lower bounds and as underestimates. Compared with the aged group, the long-lived group had more naive CD4+ T cells, fewer expanded clones and increased TCR diversity, suggesting age selection. Conclusive comparison of naive and antigen-experienced compartments was prevented by the profiling of bulk unsorted PBMCs. As age increased, observed TCR beta diversity per million T cells dropped in a roughly linear way, and a significant reduction was already evident by age 40. The percentage of naive T cells measured by flow cytometry correlated strongly with observed TCR beta diversity.

The CDR3 holds 13 amino acids from the cysteine to the phenylalanine. Of the read, only the CDR3 DNA is kept; its 39 bases are in frame from base 1. The V and J ends are trimmed by 5 bases and 4 bases, leaving 11 bases between them. The germline V gene (reference sequence) supplies CDR1 LNHDA and CDR2 SQIVND. This clonotype was picked up a small number of times. This clone's antigen is unknown. No per-base quality is available; no much larger clone lies one base away. To prepare the library, 5' RACE was applied. Sequencing was performed on an Illumina HiSeq 2500. A second PCR of roughly 7 to 11 cycles was performed with a sample-barcoded 5' primer and a J-beta primer mix. Each TCR beta cDNA molecule received a unique molecular identifier from a template-switch 5' adaptor carrying 12 random nucleotides. Each sample yielded at least 3 million CDR3-containing paired-end reads. All of the RNA was converted into first-strand cDNA using the Mint cDNA synthesis kit, with a TRBC-specific oligonucleotide serving as the primer. After uracil-DNA glycosylase treatment, a first 18-cycle PCR used universal primers M1SS and BC2_uni_R on all cDNA. In the paper's pipeline: Normalization of each sample was performed by random selection of 1 million high-quality reads, each carrying a distinct molecular identifier. Reads with shared molecular identifiers were discarded instead of being binned into consensus sequences. MiTCR, with a Q25 quality threshold and the strictest error-elimination algorithm, was used for CDR3 identification, clonotype clustering and error correction. A nonparametric unseen species model with Euler transformation was used to estimate a lower bound on total TCR beta diversity. TCRdb reanalyzed the raw reads on its own, using fastp at Q25 for trimming and MiXCR for clone calling, and kept in-frame beta chains. Identical CDR3 proteins give one entry, which carries the most common genes and DNA. These V and J calls rely on TCRdb rather than the paper's analysis. The sample includes fewer than 700,000 distinct CDR3 sequences, with around half observed a single time. The ten top clones hold approximately 25% of the sample.

The 35 to 40 donors, aged roughly 6 to 95 years, were systemically healthy Caucasian individuals from Russia. Each donor gave approximately 9.3 milliliters of peripheral blood, collected into EDTA-treated Vacutainer tubes. Ficoll-Paque density-gradient centrifugation was used to isolate PBMCs, with at least 6 million per sample. Trizol reagent was used to extract total RNA from PBMCs, with at least 6 micrograms per sample. The percentages of naive CD45RAhigh/CD27high T cells were determined by flow cytometry on a PBMC aliquot from every donor. Input material: blood. The rearranged chain carries TRBV19 and TRBJ1-2, with a weak D call of TRBD1 (6 bases match). The clonotype originates from a man of 80 years or more in good health. The CDR3 sequence is CASSQRDTYGYTF. The DNA sequence follows: TGTGCCAGTAGTCAACGGGACACCTATGGCTACACCTTC. The full variable domain, completed from the reference TRBV19 and TRBJ1-2 proteins outside the CDR3, reads DGGITQSPKYLFRKEGQNVTLSCEQNLNHDAMYWYRQDPGQGLRLIYYSQIVNDFQKGDIAEGYSVSREKKESFPLTVTSAQKNPTAFYLCASSQRDTYGYTFGSGTRLTVV.